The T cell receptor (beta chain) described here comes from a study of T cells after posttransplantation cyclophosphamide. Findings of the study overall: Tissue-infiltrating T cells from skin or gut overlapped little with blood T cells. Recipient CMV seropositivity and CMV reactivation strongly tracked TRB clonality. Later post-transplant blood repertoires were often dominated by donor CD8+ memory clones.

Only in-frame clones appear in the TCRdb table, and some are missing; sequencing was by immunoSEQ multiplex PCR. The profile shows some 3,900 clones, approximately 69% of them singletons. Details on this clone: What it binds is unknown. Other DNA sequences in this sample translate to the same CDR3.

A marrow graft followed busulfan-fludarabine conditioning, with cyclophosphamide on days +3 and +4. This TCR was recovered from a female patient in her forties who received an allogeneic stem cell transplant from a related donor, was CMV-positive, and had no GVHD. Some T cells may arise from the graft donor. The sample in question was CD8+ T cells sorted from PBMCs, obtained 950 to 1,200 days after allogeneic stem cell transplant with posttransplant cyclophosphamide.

The CDR3 region is CACIIGQGTAYEQYF. The DNA for the CDR3 is TGTGCCTGCATTATCGGGCAGGGGACGGCCTACGAGCAGTACTTC. This chain joins TRBV9 and TRBJ2-7; perhaps TRBD1 as D (6 bases). The CDR3 contains 15 residues. V was cut by 10 bases and J by 2 bases, with 22 bases left in between. Germline CDR1 and CDR2: SGDLS and YYNGEE.